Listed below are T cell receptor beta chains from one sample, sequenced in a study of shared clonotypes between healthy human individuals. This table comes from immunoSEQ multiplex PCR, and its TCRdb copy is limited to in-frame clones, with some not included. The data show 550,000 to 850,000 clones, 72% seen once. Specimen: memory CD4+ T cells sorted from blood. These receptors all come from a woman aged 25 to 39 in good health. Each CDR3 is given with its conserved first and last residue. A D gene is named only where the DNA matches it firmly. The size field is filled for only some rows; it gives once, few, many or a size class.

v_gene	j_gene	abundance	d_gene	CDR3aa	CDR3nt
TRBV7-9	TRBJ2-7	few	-	CASSDPLGGGEQYF	TGTGCCAGCAGCGACCCGTTAGGGGGTGGCGAGCAGTACTTC
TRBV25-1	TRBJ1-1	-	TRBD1	CASSQGGTEAFF	TGTGCCAGCAGCCAGGGGGGAACTGAAGCTTTCTTT
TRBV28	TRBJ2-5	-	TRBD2	CASREVGGGTQYF	TGTGCCAGCAGAGAGGTCGGGGGGGGGACCCAGTACTTC
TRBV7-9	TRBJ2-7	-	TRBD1	CASRGMGQSGEQYF	TGTGCCAGCAGGGGAATGGGACAGTCTGGAGAGCAGTACTTC
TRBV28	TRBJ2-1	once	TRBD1	CASSLRTGGIVNEQFF	TGTGCCAGCAGTCTCCGGACAGGGGGCATAGTCAATGAGCAGTTCTTC
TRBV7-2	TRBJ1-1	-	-	CASSVGRMNTEAFF	TGTGCCAGCAGCGTCGGACGGATGAACACTGAAGCTTTCTTT
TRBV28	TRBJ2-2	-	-	CASSRTTNTGELFF	TGTGCCAGCAGTCGGACAACGAACACCGGGGAGCTGTTTTTT
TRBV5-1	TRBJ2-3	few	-	CASGTRLGMTDTQYF	TGCGCCAGCGGCACTCGTCTCGGGATGACGGATACGCAGTATTTT
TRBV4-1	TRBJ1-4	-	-	CASSQDRGEKLFF	TGCGCCAGCAGCCAAGATCGCGGTGAAAAACTGTTTTTT
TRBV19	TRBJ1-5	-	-	CASSMEGMKVRGNQPQHF	TGTGCCAGTAGTATGGAAGGAATGAAGGTGCGAGGCAATCAGCCCCAGCATTTT
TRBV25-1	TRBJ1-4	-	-	CASRNNEKLFF	TGTGCCAGCAGAAATAATGAAAAACTGTTTTTT
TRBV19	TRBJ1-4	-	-	CASSIVARTHEKLFF	TGTGCCAGTAGTATAGTGGCACGTACCCATGAAAAACTGTTTTTT